This T cell receptor (beta chain) comes out of a study of identical twins. TCRdb reprocessed the 5' RACE reads via MiXCR and lists one record per CDR3 protein. The data contain 750,000 to 950,000 distinct CDR3 sequences, roughly an eighth of them singletons. Trimming shortened V by 1 base and J by 6 bases, and 13 bases separated the two germline ends. The CDR3 length is 15 residues. The V gene's germline CDR1 is LNHNV and CDR2 YYDKDF (reference sequence). The same data also went into a second study, on yellow fever vaccine responses in identical twins.

The rearrangement links TRBV15 to TRBJ1-5; D unresolved. Sequenced input: PBMCs. The receptor's source is a woman aged 18-35 years in good health. Here the CDR3 DNA reads TGTGCCACCAGCAGAGGGGAGGCAGGCACTCAGCCCCAGCATTTT. Its protein is CATSRGEAGTQPQHF.